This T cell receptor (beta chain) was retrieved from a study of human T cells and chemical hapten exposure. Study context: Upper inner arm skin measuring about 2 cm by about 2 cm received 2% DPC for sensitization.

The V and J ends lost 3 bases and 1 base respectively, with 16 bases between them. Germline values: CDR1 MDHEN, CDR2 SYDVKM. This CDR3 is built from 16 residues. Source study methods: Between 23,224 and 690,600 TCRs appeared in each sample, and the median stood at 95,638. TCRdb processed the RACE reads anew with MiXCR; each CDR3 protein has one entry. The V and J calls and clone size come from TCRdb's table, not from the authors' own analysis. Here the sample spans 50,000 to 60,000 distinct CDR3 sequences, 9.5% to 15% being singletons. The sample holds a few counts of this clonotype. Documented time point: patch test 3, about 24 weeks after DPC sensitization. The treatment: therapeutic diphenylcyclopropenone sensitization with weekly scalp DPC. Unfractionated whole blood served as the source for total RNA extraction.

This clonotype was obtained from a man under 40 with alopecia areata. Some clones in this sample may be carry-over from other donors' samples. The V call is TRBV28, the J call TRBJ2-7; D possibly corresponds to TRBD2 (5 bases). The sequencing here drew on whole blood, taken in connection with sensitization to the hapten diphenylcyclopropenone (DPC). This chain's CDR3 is CASSFRTGVLSYEQYF. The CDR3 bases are TGTGCCAGCAGTTTCAGGACCGGGGTTTTATCCTACGAGCAGTACTTC.